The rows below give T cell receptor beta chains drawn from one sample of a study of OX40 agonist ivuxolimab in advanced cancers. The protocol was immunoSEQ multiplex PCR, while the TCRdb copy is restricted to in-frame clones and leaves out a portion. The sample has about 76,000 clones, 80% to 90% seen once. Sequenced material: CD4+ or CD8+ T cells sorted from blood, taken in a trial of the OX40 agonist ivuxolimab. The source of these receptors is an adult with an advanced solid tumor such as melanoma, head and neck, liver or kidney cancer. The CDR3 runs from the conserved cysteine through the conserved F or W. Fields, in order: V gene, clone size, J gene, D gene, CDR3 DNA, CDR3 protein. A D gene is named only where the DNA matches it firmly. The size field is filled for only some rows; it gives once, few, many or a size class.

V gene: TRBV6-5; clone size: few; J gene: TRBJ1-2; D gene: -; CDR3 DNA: TGTGCCAGCAGTATTCAACAGAACTATGGCTACACCTTC; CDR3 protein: CASSIQQNYGYTF
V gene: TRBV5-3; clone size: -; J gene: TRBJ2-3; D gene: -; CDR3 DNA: TGTGCCAGAAGCTTGGCCGACTACACAGATACGCAGTATTTT; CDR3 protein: CARSLADYTDTQYF
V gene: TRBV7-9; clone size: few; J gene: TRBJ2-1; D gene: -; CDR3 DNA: TGTGCCAGCAGCTTAACCTCCCTGAGCTCCTACAATGAGCAGTTCTTC; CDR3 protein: CASSLTSLSSYNEQFF
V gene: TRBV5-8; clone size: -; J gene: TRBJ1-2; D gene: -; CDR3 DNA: TGTGCCAGCAGCTTGGCCAGGGGTGTCTATGGCTACACCTTC; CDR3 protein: CASSLARGVYGYTF
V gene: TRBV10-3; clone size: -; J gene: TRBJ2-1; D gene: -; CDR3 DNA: TGTGCCATCAGTGGAAAGGAAATGCGTAATGAGCAGTTCTTC; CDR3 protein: CAISGKEMRNEQFF
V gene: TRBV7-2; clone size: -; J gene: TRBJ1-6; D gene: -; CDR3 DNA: TGTGCCAGCAGCCCCGCGGGGCTTAGCTCCTATAATTCACCCCTCCACTTT; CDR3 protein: CASSPAGLSSYNSPLHF
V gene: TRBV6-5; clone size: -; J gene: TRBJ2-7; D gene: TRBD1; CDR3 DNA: TGTGCCAGCAGTTACGACCCGGACAGGATCTACGAGCAGTACTTC; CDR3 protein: CASSYDPDRIYEQYF
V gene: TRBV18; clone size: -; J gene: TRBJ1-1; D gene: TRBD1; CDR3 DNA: TGTGCCAGCTCGCGGGACAGGGCATCAGAAGCTTTCTTT; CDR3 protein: CASSRDRASEAFF
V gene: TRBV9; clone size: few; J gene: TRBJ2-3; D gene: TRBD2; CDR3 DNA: TGTGCCAGCAGCGCCAGCCCGGGACTAGCGGGAAGGACAGATACGCAGTATTTT; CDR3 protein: CASSASPGLAGRTDTQYF
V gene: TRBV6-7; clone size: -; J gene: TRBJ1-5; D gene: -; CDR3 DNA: TGTGCCAGCAGCCCCACAGGGTCACGGCCCCAGCATTTT; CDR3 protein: CASSPTGSRPQHF
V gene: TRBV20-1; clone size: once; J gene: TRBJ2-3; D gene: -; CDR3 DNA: TGCAGTGCTAGAGAACGTGATACGCAGTATTTT; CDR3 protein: CSARERDTQYF
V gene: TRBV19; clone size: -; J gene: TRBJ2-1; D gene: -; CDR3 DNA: TGTGCCAGTAGTCCCGTGGGGGGGCAGAATGAGCAGTTCTTC; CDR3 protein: CASSPVGGQNEQFF
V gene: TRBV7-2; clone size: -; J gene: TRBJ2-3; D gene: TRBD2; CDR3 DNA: TGTGCCAGCAGCCCGTCGGGGGGGCCTACGCAGTATTTT; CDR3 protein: CASSPSGGPTQYF
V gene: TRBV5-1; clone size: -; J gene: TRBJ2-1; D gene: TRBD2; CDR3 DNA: TGCGCCAGCAGCTCATTAGCGGGGGGGAATGAGCAGTTCTTC; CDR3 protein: CASSSLAGGNEQFF